The 23 T cell receptor beta chains given below trace back to one sample, sequenced in a study of spatial heterogeneity in lung cancer. TCRdb reanalysed the 5' RACE reads using MiXCR and keeps one entry per CDR3 protein. The sample has under 40,000 distinct CDR3 sequences, 5.8% seen once; the top ten hold around a tenth. Time point indicated: sample taken at primary tumor resection. Unsorted whole RNA of tumor, nontumor lung or frozen PBMC was sequenced. The sample here was PBMCs, taken at surgery. The origin of the receptors is a male donor with early-stage non-small cell lung cancer.

This clonotype was picked up a small number of times. The V and J genes are TRBV12-3 or TRBV12-4 and TRBJ2-7; tentative D call: TRBD1 (5 bases). Trimming stripped 7 bases from V and 3 bases from J, with 16 bases between. CDR3 length: 14 amino acids. Here the CDR3 reads CASTGPGHRYEQYF. The CDR3, as DNA: TGTGCCAGCACTGGCCCAGGACATCGCTACGAGCAGTACTTC.

The sample holds a few counts of this clonotype. V gene TRBV5-1 combines with J gene TRBJ1-4; a weak D match, TRBD1 (6 bases). V shed 4 bases and J shed 7 bases, with 14 bases lying between them. CDR3 length equals 14 residues. Germline CDR1 SGHRS, CDR2 YFSETQ. CDR3 in amino acids: CASSSWGAGEKLFF. CDR3 in DNA: TGCGCCAGCAGCAGTTGGGGGGCCGGTGAAAAACTGTTTTTT.

The chain couples TRBV5-1 to TRBJ2-5; no clear D. This CDR3 comprises 13 residues. The germline V gene encodes CDR1 SGHRS and CDR2 YFSETQ. Between the trimmed V and J ends, which lost 5 bases and 0 bases, there was a span of 8 bases. The CDR3 protein is CASSDGYQETQYF. The CDR3 region has the DNA TGCGCCAGCAGTGACGGGTACCAAGAGACCCAGTACTTC.

This clonotype was picked up many times. V and J are TRBV9 and TRBJ2-3; D is perhaps TRBD2 (5 bases). Per the germline V gene, CDR1 is SGDLS and CDR2 is YYNGEE. The CDR3 runs to 16 residues. V was cut by 1 base and J by 2 bases, with 14 bases left in between. The CDR3 DNA is TGTGCCAGCAGCGTAAGCGGAAATGTACCCACAGATACGCAGTATTTT. Protein: CASSVSGNVPTDTQYF.

There are a few counts of this clonotype. This chain connects TRBV7-2 to TRBJ2-5; D may be TRBD1 or TRBD2 (5 bases each). CDR3 length: 14 residues. Trimming shortened V by 0 bases and J by 5 bases, and 10 bases separated the two germline ends. Germline V gives CDR1 SGHTA, CDR2 FQGNSA. CDR3 DNA: TGTGCCAGCAGCTTAGCCGGGACGGGGGAGACCCAGTACTTC. Its translation is CASSLAGTGETQYF.

This clonotype was seen only a few times. The chain couples TRBV20-1 to TRBJ1-6, with D hard to call. CDR1 is DFQATT, CDR2 SNEGSKA, per germline (reference sequence). The length of the CDR3 is 14 residues. Between the trimmed V and J ends, which lost 0 bases and 6 bases, there was a span of 9 bases. The CDR3 nucleotides read TGCAGTGCTAGAGATAAACAGCTTAATTCACCCCTCCACTTT. This translates into CSARDKQLNSPLHF.

This clonotype was observed many times. The DNA is omitted, as the CDR3 cannot be located on it reliably, and the CDR3 follows TCRdb's listing. The V call is TRBV6-5, the J call TRBJ1-2; the table's TRBD1 call for D was not verified on the DNA. The germline V gene encodes CDR1 MNHEY and CDR2 SVGAGI. The CDR3 adds up to 14 amino acids, both ends counted. This CDR3 reads CASTSGQAKGGYTF.

This clonotype was detected only a few times. The chain employs TRBV30 and TRBJ2-5; no definite D call. The CDR3 extends over 12 amino acids. Deletions cut 1 base from V and 5 bases from J, with 8 bases between. Germline CDR1 GTSNPN, CDR2 SVGIG (reference sequence). In DNA form, the CDR3 reads TGTGCCTGGAGTGCCTTGGGGGAGACCCAGTACTTC. Its protein product is CAWSALGETQYF.

This clonotype was observed at least ten times. This chain joins TRBV4-1 and TRBJ2-7, with TRBD1 matching 9 bases. Germline V gene data show CDR1 as MGHRA and CDR2 as YSYEKL. The CDR3 is 17 amino acids. Unmatched junction bases numbered 11, after V lost 4 bases and J lost 1 base. CDR3 amino acids: CASSLARGQGTSYEQYF. The CDR3 DNA is TGCGCCAGCAGCCTCGCGAGGGGACAGGGAACTTCCTACGAGCAGTACTTC.

This clonotype was counted ten times or more. The rearrangement joins TRBV7-2 to TRBJ2-3; 14 bases fit TRBD2. CDR1 is SGHTA and CDR2 is FQGNSA in the germline V gene. The CDR3 covers 17 residues. With V trimmed by 5 bases and J by 0 bases, 4 bases remained unmatched. Here the CDR3 DNA reads TGTGCCAGCAGCCGGACTAGCGGGGGGACGAGCACAGATACGCAGTATTTT. Translating gives CASSRTSGGTSTDTQYF.

This clonotype came up many times. The J gene is TRBJ1-5, the V gene TRBV7-2, with D possibly being TRBD1 (6 bases). The CDR3 is 16 amino acids. V lost 2 bases to trimming and J lost 4 bases, with 15 bases between them. Per the germline V gene, CDR1 is SGHTA and CDR2 is FQGNSA. The CDR3 loop is CASSLWGGAANQPQHF. Here the CDR3 DNA reads TGTGCCAGCAGCTTATGGGGGGGGGCGGCGAATCAGCCCCAGCATTTT. The variable domain in full, completed from reference TRBV7-2 and TRBJ1-5, reads GAGVSQSPSNKVTEKGKDVELRCDPISGHTALYWYRQSLGQGLEFLIYFQGNSAPDKSGLPSDRFSAERTGGSVSTLTIQRTQQEDSAVYLCASSLWGGAANQPQHFGDGTRLSIL.

Many counts were recorded for this clonotype. The gene calls are TRBV20-1 and TRBJ2-3; TRBD1 might be the D (6 bases). Germline V gives CDR1 DFQATT, CDR2 SNEGSKA (reference sequence). Trimming took off 3 bases at V and 0 bases at J, with 13 bases between the two ends. CDR3 length equals 15 residues. This chain's CDR3 is CSARDRISSTDTQYF. As DNA, the CDR3 is TGCAGTGCTAGGGACAGAATCTCTAGCACAGATACGCAGTATTTT.

This clonotype was detected ten times or more. Germline and junction disagree at one end, which may indicate a read error. V gene TRBV7-7 combines with J gene TRBJ2-2; D gene unclear. Per germline, CDR1 SSHAT and CDR2 FNYEAQ (reference sequence). This CDR3 has 14 amino acids. The CDR3 loop reads CASSLALNTGELFF. CDR3 DNA sequence: TGTGCTAGCAGCTTAGCCCTGAACACCGGGGAGCTGTTTTTT. Together with reference TRBV7-7 and TRBJ2-2, the CDR3 gives the full variable domain: GAGVSQSPRYKVTKRGQDVTLRCDPISSHATLYWYQQALGQGPEFLTYFNYEAQPDKSGLPSDRFSAERPEGSISTLTIQRTEQRDSAMYRCASSLALNTGELFFGEGSRLTVL.

This clonotype was observed many times. This rearrangement joins TRBV9 to TRBJ2-7; D is possibly TRBD1 (6 bases). Germline assignment: CDR1 SGDLS and CDR2 YYNGEE. Trimming took 0 bases from V and 3 from J, leaving 10 bases between them. This CDR3 contains 14 residues. The DNA of the CDR3 is TGTGCCAGCAGCGTAGGGACAGAGGTCTACGAGCAGTACTTC. As protein: CASSVGTEVYEQYF.

This clonotype occurred many times. This chain connects TRBV4-3 to TRBJ1-5; D ambiguous. This CDR3 region has 13 residues. Germline CDR1 reads LGHNA; CDR2 reads YSLEER. V was trimmed by 6 bases and J by 2 bases, leaving 8 bases between them. CDR3 DNA sequence: TGCGCCAGCAGTCAACAAGGCAATCAGCCCCAGCATTTT. It codes for CASSQQGNQPQHF.

This clonotype was seen more than once but under ten times. The chain couples TRBV5-1 to TRBJ1-4, with no clear D. From germline, CDR1 is SGHRS and CDR2 YFSETQ. The CDR3 consists of 17 residues. Trimming took off 3 bases at V and 1 base at J, with 16 bases between the two ends. CDR3 DNA sequence: TGCGCCAGCAGCTCGGGCTTGAATCAGAAAACTAATGAAAAACTGTTTTTT. This gives the protein CASSSGLNQKTNEKLFF. The full variable domain, completed using reference TRBV5-1 and TRBJ1-4, is KAGVTQTPRYLIKTRGQQVTLSCSPISGHRSVSWYQQTPGQGLQFLFEYFSETQRNKGNFPGRFSGRQFSNSRSEMNVSTLELGDSALYLCASSSGLNQKTNEKLFFGSGTQLSVL.

In this sample, this clonotype turned up many times. The J gene is TRBJ2-2, the V gene TRBV5-1; possibly TRBD2 for D (5 bases). The CDR3 extends over 15 amino acids. Germline lookup yields CDR1 SGHRS and CDR2 YFSETQ. V shed 4 bases and J shed 5 bases, with 15 bases lying between them. CDR3 amino acids: CASSISGLGTGELFF. The CDR3 region has the DNA TGCGCCAGCAGCATAAGCGGATTGGGGACCGGGGAGCTGTTTTTT.

This clonotype was counted many times. The chain uses TRBV5-1 and TRBJ2-1, with a tentative D call TRBD2 (5 bases). With 2 bases removed from V and 5 bases from J, the gap between germline ends came to 17 bases. This CDR3 is built from 16 residues. The germline V gene encodes CDR1 SGHRS and CDR2 YFSETQ. The CDR3 loop reads CASSLHGGRANNEQFF. The CDR3 DNA reads TGCGCCAGCAGCTTACATGGCGGGCGGGCCAACAATGAGCAGTTCTTC.

In this sample, this clonotype turned up many times. The V call is TRBV5-1, the J call TRBJ2-5; 8 positions match TRBD2. The V gene's germline CDR1 is SGHRS and CDR2 YFSETQ. J lost 5 bases, V lost 4 bases, and 16 bases had no gene match. CDR3 length: 17 residues. The CDR3 sequence: CASSLPTSVKTGETQYF. The CDR3 DNA reads TGCGCCAGCAGCCTCCCGACTAGCGTCAAAACGGGGGAGACCCAGTACTTC.

In its sample, this clonotype was seen many times. This sequence joins TRBV3-1 and TRBJ2-7; the D gene is possibly TRBD2 (5 bases). Trimming left V 1 base short and J 4 bases short, with 11 bases between. Germline-derived CDR1 and CDR2 are LGHDT and YNNKEL (reference sequence). This CDR3 has 14 residues. The CDR3 coding sequence is TGTGCCAGCAGCCAAGGAGGGTTCTTGTACGAGCAGTACTTC. It translates to CASSQGGFLYEQYF.

This clonotype was found many times. V and J are TRBV11-2 and TRBJ2-3; possibly TRBD2 for D (6 bases). Between the trimmed V and J ends, which lost 4 bases and 0 bases, there was a span of 11 bases. This CDR3 has 15 residues. Germline V CDR1 and CDR2: SGHAT, FQNNGV. CDR3 nucleotide sequence: TGTGCCAGCAGCTCTTTTAGCGGTAGCACAGATACGCAGTATTTT. Translated: CASSSFSGSTDTQYF.

Many counts were recorded for this clonotype. The gene calls are TRBV25-1 and TRBJ2-7, with D possibly matching TRBD1 (6 bases). Trimming took off 4 bases at V and 6 bases at J, with 16 bases between the two ends. The CDR3 totals 14 residues. The germline CDR1 and CDR2 sequences are MGHDK and SYGVNS. The CDR3 nucleotides read TGTGCCAGCAGTGTAGCTGACAGGACCTCCGAGCAGTACTTC. Translation gives CASSVADRTSEQYF.

This clonotype was detected ten times or more. The junction shows a germline mismatch at one end, possibly a read error. This chain joins TRBV20-1 and TRBJ1-1; 7 nucleotides line up with TRBD1. Germline V gene data show CDR1 as DFQATT and CDR2 as SNEGSKA (reference sequence). The CDR3 has 10 amino acids. CDR3 protein: CSARDRFTLF. The CDR3, as DNA: TGCAGTGCTAGGGACAGGTTCACCCTCTTT.